This T cell receptor (beta chain) appears in the sequencing data of a study of identical twins. Per germline, CDR1 DFQATT and CDR2 SNEGSKA (reference sequence). The length of the CDR3 is 10 residues. Trimming took off 3 bases at V and 0 bases at J, with 0 bases between the two ends. Using its own MiXCR run on the 5' RACE reads, TCRdb lists one record per CDR3 protein. The sample has about 480,000 distinct CDR3 sequences, approximately 15% seen once; the top ten hold about 0.53%. These data also featured in a second study, about yellow fever vaccine responses in identical twins. That report adds: Reportedly, twins' vaccine T cell responses looked partly convergent and partly personalized.

The sample comprised CD4+ T cells sorted from blood. The TCR comes from a woman between 18 and 30 years old in good health. The V and J genes are TRBV20-1 and TRBJ2-7; D is unclear. The DNA of the CDR3 is TGCAGTGCTAGCTCCTACGAGCAGTACTTC. Amino acids: CSASSYEQYF.